The rows below give T cell receptor beta chains drawn from one sample of a study of post-analysis software for immune sequencing data. One entry per CDR3 protein, called by TCRdb with MiXCR from the PCR reads. This table holds about 540,000 distinct CDR3 sequences, less than 40% found once. Sequencing was performed on blood. The receptor source for this set is a girl aged 2 to 17 with multiple sclerosis. The CDR3 runs from the conserved cysteine through the conserved F or W. Each record gives: clone size, J gene, V gene, D gene, CDR3 DNA, CDR3 protein. The D gene is left open where the match is weak. Size tells how often a clone was seen (once, few, many) or the class of an expanded clone, and some rows leave it out.

- | TRBJ2-7 | TRBV2 | - | TGTGCCAGCAGTGAAGTCAAACCCGGACAGTTTCACAATGAGCAGTACTTC | CASSEVKPGQFHNEQYF
- | TRBJ2-5 | TRBV11-2 | - | TGTGCCAGCAGCTCCCCCAGGGGGGGAGGGACCCAGTACTTC | CASSSPRGGGTQYF
few | TRBJ1-6 | TRBV5-1 | - | TGCGCCAGCGCTGGGGGGACGGTAAATTCACCCCTCCACTTT | CASAGGTVNSPLHF
few | TRBJ2-3 | TRBV20-1 | TRBD2 | TGCAGTGCTAGAGATTTGGTGGCTAGCGGGGCGGATACGCAGTATTTT | CSARDLVASGADTQYF
- | TRBJ2-1 | TRBV5-1 | - | TGCGCCAGCAGGTTCAGGAATGAGCAGTTCTTC | CASRFRNEQFF
- | TRBJ1-2 | TRBV20-1 | - | TGCAGTGCTAGTATCGGCAGGGGAGGCCATGGCTACACCTTC | CSASIGRGGHGYTF
- | TRBJ2-1 | TRBV2 | - | TGTGCCAGCAGTGCTCCGGCGGGCTTCTACAATGAGCAGTTCTTC | CASSAPAGFYNEQFF
few | TRBJ2-7 | TRBV7-6 | - | TGTGCCAGCAGCTCATTGGGGGGCATGGACGAGCAGTACTTC | CASSSLGGMDEQYF
- | TRBJ1-4 | TRBV5-1 | - | TGCGCCAGCAGCCGCGGAGGAGATGCAACTAATGAAAAACTGTTTTTT | CASSRGGDATNEKLFF
- | TRBJ2-2 | TRBV3-1 | TRBD1 | TGTGCCAGCAGTCAACAGGGGATCGGGGAGCTGTTTTTT | CASSQQGIGELFF
- | TRBJ2-7 | TRBV7-2 | TRBD1 | TGTGCCAGCAGTCCCGACAGGGGTTCAGAGCAGTACTTC | CASSPDRGSEQYF
- | TRBJ1-4 | TRBV6-5 | - | TGTGCCAGCAGTTACTCACCAGGGGAGGCTGAAAAACTGTTTTTT | CASSYSPGEAEKLFF
- | TRBJ2-3 | TRBV5-1 | TRBD2 | TGCGCCAGCAGCGTTCCCGGGACTAGCGGGGCCACAGATACGCAGTATTTT | CASSVPGTSGATDTQYF
- | TRBJ2-3 | TRBV20-1 | TRBD2 | TGCAGTGCTCAACTAGCGGGGAGCACAGATACGCAGTATTTT | CSAQLAGSTDTQYF
- | TRBJ2-3 | TRBV20-1 | TRBD2 | TGCAGTGCTAGAGCCCTAGCGGGGGGGTTTACAGATACGCAGTATTTT | CSARALAGGFTDTQYF
few | TRBJ2-7 | TRBV12-3/TRBV12-4 | - | TGTGCCAGCAGTTTCCCTCGGACGGCTTCCTACGAGCAGTACTTC | CASSFPRTASYEQYF
- | TRBJ2-5 | TRBV15 | - | TGTGCCACCAGCAGTCAAAAAGGGCAGGGGAAGACCCAGTACTTC | CATSSQKGQGKTQYF
few | TRBJ1-1 | TRBV20-1 | - | TGCAGTGCTAGTCCCCTACAGGGATATGAAGCTTTCTTT | CSASPLQGYEAFF
few | TRBJ2-1 | TRBV20-1 | TRBD2 | TGCAGTGCCCCGAGACTAGCGGGGGGGCATGAGCAGTTCTTC | CSAPRLAGGHEQFF
few | TRBJ2-1 | TRBV7-9 | - | TGTGCCAGCAGCTTAGAACTGGTTGGTGAGCAGTTCTTC | CASSLELVGEQFF
few | TRBJ1-2 | TRBV5-1 | TRBD1 | TGCGCCAGCAGCTTGGGTTTTCCGGGACAGAACTATGGCTACACCTTC | CASSLGFPGQNYGYTF
- | TRBJ1-1 | TRBV4-1 | - | TGCGCCAGCAGCCAACCCCAGACTGAAGCTTTCTTT | CASSQPQTEAFF
few | TRBJ2-5 | TRBV25-1 | - | TGTGCCAGCAGTGAAGGAATCCTAGCGAGCCCACAAGAGACCCAGTACTTC | CASSEGILASPQETQYF
- | TRBJ2-3 | TRBV7-9 | - | TGTGCCAGCAGCCACGATGCTAGCACAGATACGCAGTATTTT | CASSHDASTDTQYF
- | TRBJ1-5 | TRBV5-1 | - | TGCGCCAGCAGCCCCTCCGGGACTAGCAATCAGCCCCAGCATTTT | CASSPSGTSNQPQHF
- | TRBJ2-7 | TRBV7-8 | - | TGTGCCAGCAGCTTAGTATATCGCGCCTACGAGCAGTACTTC | CASSLVYRAYEQYF
- | TRBJ1-2 | TRBV20-1 | - | TGCAGTGCTGGCAGGGGCGCCAACTATGGCTACACCTTC | CSAGRGANYGYTF
- | TRBJ2-2 | TRBV7-3 | - | TGTGCCAGCAGCTTTGACTTAAACACCGGGGAGCTGTTTTTT | CASSFDLNTGELFF
- | TRBJ2-5 | TRBV5-1 | - | TGCGCCAGCAGCCCACCCCAAGACATTTTTAAAGAGACCCAGTACTTC | CASSPPQDIFKETQYF
- | TRBJ1-2 | TRBV4-1 | TRBD1 | TGCGCCAGCAGCCAAGACGACAGGGTTGGGGGCTACACCTTC | CASSQDDRVGGYTF
- | TRBJ2-6 | TRBV15 | - | TGTGCCACCAGCAGAGTGGGGAAAGGGGCCAACGTCCTGACTTTC | CATSRVGKGANVLTF
- | TRBJ1-5 | TRBV28 | - | TGTGCCAGCAGCCTCGACACCCCTAGCAATCAGCCCCAGCATTTT | CASSLDTPSNQPQHF
- | TRBJ2-7 | TRBV7-8 | TRBD2 | TGTACCAGCAGCACGGGAGCGGGGGAGCAGTACTTC | CTSSTGAGEQYF
few | TRBJ2-3 | TRBV9 | TRBD2 | TGTGCCAGCAGCCTACTAGCGGGGGGTCCGACGCAGTATTTT | CASSLLAGGPTQYF
- | TRBJ2-1 | TRBV9 | TRBD2 | TGTGCCAGCAGCGCTGCGGGGGGGTCCTACAATGAGCAGTTCTTC | CASSAAGGSYNEQFF
- | TRBJ2-3 | TRBV10-3 | TRBD1 | TGTGCCATCAGTACACCGATGACAGGGGGCCCGGTCACAGATACGCAGTATTTT | CAISTPMTGGPVTDTQYF
few | TRBJ2-5 | TRBV18 | TRBD1 | TGTGCCAGCTCACCCCTGGACAGGGGGCTTGTGGAGACCCAGTACTTC | CASSPLDRGLVETQYF
many | TRBJ2-7 | TRBV29-1 | TRBD1 | TGCAGCGTTGGCTTCCGATTTGGAAACAGGGGGAGCTCCTACGAGCAGTACTTC | CSVGFRFGNRGSSYEQYF
few | TRBJ2-1 | TRBV20-1 | TRBD1 | TGCAGTGCTAGAGGGAGGGGACAGGGGATGCATGAGCAGTTCTTC | CSARGRGQGMHEQFF
- | TRBJ2-3 | TRBV29-1 | TRBD2 | TGCAGCGTCGCCACTAGCGGGGGGTTTGATACGCAGTATTTT | CSVATSGGFDTQYF
- | TRBJ2-3 | TRBV20-1 | TRBD2 | TGCAGTGCTAGGACTAGCGGGGGGGTTCCTAGCACAGATACGCAGTATTTT | CSARTSGGVPSTDTQYF
- | TRBJ1-1 | TRBV3-1 | - | TGTGCCAGCAGCCAAGTGGCGGGTTCTGAAGCTTTCTTT | CASSQVAGSEAFF